Here is one T cell receptor (beta chain) with its context. Its specific antigen is unknown. The data were obtained in a study of cytomegalovirus exposure and HLA in healthy donors (dated by TCRdb to the late 2010s). For the study in its entirety: An earlier analysis of 587 of the donors reported 276 Gb of sequence data and around 110 million unique TCR beta sequences obtained from about 170 million T cells. An early release covering roughly 600 HLA-typed donors comprised about 300 gigabases of sequencing data and around 85 million unique TCR sequences. Among the approximately 400 genotyped donors, 75% to 90% belonged to the genetic ancestry cluster associated with self-reported Caucasian donors. The study aimed to test whether signatures of past pathogen exposure could be identified by cataloging public T cell receptors. The study used immunosequencing to profile the T cell repertoires of 670 or so subjects and linked those repertoires to cytomegalovirus serostatus. Besides the first cohort of 550 to 750 subjects, a separate validation cohort made up of 120 different subjects was used. High-throughput TCR immunosequencing, statistical association of individual TCRs with disease status, and machine learning were combined to predict cytomegalovirus infection status. A later analysis re-examined previously published TCR beta repertoires from 610 or so donors and added high-resolution HLA genotyping to investigate patterns of TCR occurrence. The later analysis used no new phenotypic data to find candidate immune exposures, relying instead on TCR beta sequences and their occurrence across donors. An earlier analysis of some 500 of the donors applied high-throughput TCR beta sequencing to assess whether each TCR beta V gene segment acted as functional or pseudogenic. Alongside the repertoire data, information on donor age, sex, ethnicity and CMV serostatus was compiled. A later genetic analysis used genome-wide SNP genotypes for about three fifths of the 666 donors, treating that subset as a discovery cohort. Every discovery cohort repertoire had been produced on one sequencing platform. Class I and class II HLA loci were covered by the typing at four-digit resolution. Typing coverage differed by locus: A, B, C, DRB1 and DQB1 were typed in roughly 620-630 donors, DQA1 in approximately 520, DPA1 in 600 to 610, and DPB1 in just under 490. Five DR-DQ haplotypes were treated as single units for association and clustering because of strong linkage in the cohort. Among about 370 genotyped donors of the cohort, an average of about 220,000 unique TCR beta nucleotide sequences was sequenced per donor, of which 15% to 20% were non-productive.

Receptor amplification or capture employed the immunoSEQ multiplex PCR assay. For the multiplex PCR, a mixture combining 60 forward primers for TCR Vbeta segments and 13 reverse primers for TCR Jbeta segments was used. Amplification of the CDR3 region of rearranged TCR beta genes was performed with a multiplex PCR assay on genomic DNA. Amplified TCR beta libraries were sequenced as 87-base-pair reads on the Illumina HiSeq System. Regarding the original processing steps: Across the roughly 670 repertoires, a later analysis counted tens of millions of unique TCR beta chains, roughly 11 million of which were shared by at least two donors. To remove PCR and sequencing errors, raw reads were error-corrected and collapsed into unique sequences using a nearest-neighbor algorithm that merged closely related sequences. CDR3 sequences were aligned to IMGT reference sequences to assign V, D and J gene segments. Each retained sequence needed at least a six-nucleotide match to both a V gene segment and a J gene segment. A rearrangement counted as productive if the CDR3 had no stop codons and remained in frame with V and J, and every other rearrangement counted as non-productive. CDR3 was defined by IMGT convention, running from the second conserved V-encoded cysteine to the conserved J-encoded phenylalanine. In an earlier analysis of roughly 610 of the donors, sequences lacking an unambiguous match to a single V gene segment were excluded. In an earlier analysis of some 590 of the donors, a V segment was called functional when productive rearrangements were above 56.7%, and segregating when the standard deviation between donors exceeded 5%. A statistical classification framework was built to diagnose cytomegalovirus status from the catalog of TCR beta chain sequences. V and J gene assignment, in a later analysis, came from comparing TCR nucleotide sequences with IMGT/GENE-DB human TR gene sequences. A later analysis assigned CDR3 sequences and most-parsimonious VDJ recombination scenarios with the TCRdist pipeline. In a later analysis, every TCR beta chain was defined by the combination of its CDR3 amino acid sequence and its V-gene family, and reads without a unique V-gene family were dropped. To address suspected cross-contamination and a sequencing artifact, a later analysis removed 450 to 700 highly shared, low-generation-probability nucleotide sequences. In a later analysis, a clonal expansion index was calculated for each public chain from normalized within-repertoire ranks of inferred template counts. A later analysis computed generation probabilities with a VDJ recombination model fitted to out-of-frame rearrangements, and checked the results against IGoR. Hypergeometric tests were used in a later analysis to score TCR-TCR, TCR-HLA and TCR-CMV co-occurrence, with a repertoire-size bias correction applied to the TCR pairs. A later analysis estimated false discovery rates by permuting HLA or CMV assignments 20 times. A later analysis grouped co-occurring TCRs with DBSCAN, adding TCRdist sequence similarity when clustering within HLA-allele-positive subsets. Co-occurrence clustering excluded repertoires with fewer than 30,000 or more than 120,000 public chains, plus five with anomalous nucleotide sharing. The table comes from immuneACCESS by way of TCRdb, which keeps in-frame sequences with V and J called. Part of the clones is missing from these tables; in studies checked, under half for an unresolved V gene and the rest for unknown reasons. That table furnishes V, J and clone size, whereas the DNA furnished D and trimming. This specimen's table enumerates about 160,000 clones. Over 1% of the sample is in the top ten clones.

The cohort consisted of 600 to 700 healthy bone marrow donors. At the time of sampling, all cohort members were nominally healthy, though unrecorded immune exposures were likely present. The donor tested CMV seronegative, placing the donor among the 350 or so seronegative members of the cohort. Each donor provided a peripheral blood sample, and peripheral blood mononuclear cells were used for TCR beta sequencing. The Qiagen DNeasy Blood Extraction Kit was used to extract genomic DNA from the blood cell samples. The paper's findings and limits, for the study overall: Correlated functional status among segregating V segments might be attributable to linkage disequilibrium, but an unknown experimental factor could not be ruled out. Only TCR beta chains were sequenced in this cohort, and the absence of alpha or paired-chain data limited detectable features. Roughly uniform sequencing depth across donors was assumed in presence/absence analyses, although this assumption may not hold. Some IMGT-functional V segments, including TRBV6-2 and TRBV6-3, could not be distinguished by the 87-base-pair reads and were therefore excluded. The study gave a list of about 160 TCR beta chains associated with cytomegalovirus. In a later analysis, most CMV-associated TCR beta chains were found to appear HLA-restricted, with HLA associations seemingly driven largely by CMV exposure. The sequencing pipeline was judged likely to have produced a cluster of highly shared sequence variants as a technical artifact. According to the authors, the approach could potentially be generalized to other disease states and immunological phenotypes. While some public TCRs were present in many individuals, most TCR sequences turned up only very rarely across donors. In a later analysis, the rate of TCR association differed among HLA loci, with DRB1 alleles having the most associated TCRs and HLA-C alleles having the fewest. In an earlier analysis of a few hundred of the donors, most TCR beta V segments were observed in productive rearrangements about 90% or about 30% of the time, broadly matching IMGT annotations. The classifier was reported to diagnose cytomegalovirus status with high specificity and sensitivity in both the original and validation cohorts. In a later genetic analysis, a missense DCLRE1C variant was associated with V-gene and J-gene trimming of TCR beta chains, and the association was replicated in an independent cohort. For the cohort, immune exposure information was limited to CMV serostatus. In a later analysis, several top co-occurrence clusters were reported to appear linked to parvovirus B19, influenza, CMV and Epstein-Barr virus. In vitro tests confirmed that a few of the cytomegalovirus-associated TCR beta chains recognize cytomegalovirus antigens. A later genetic analysis reported fewer N-insertions in productive TCRs among donors in an Asian-associated ancestry cluster than the roughly 670-donor mean. When HLA alleles, especially DR and DQ, strongly co-occurred, attributing TCR associations to individual alleles was difficult. In a later analysis, around 17,000 TCR beta sequences were associated with specific HLA alleles at a false discovery rate of 0.05. Compared with equally common non-associated chains, HLA-associated TCR beta chains in a later analysis were more clonally expanded and had lower generation probabilities. Because HLA typing was unavailable for some donors at each locus, only the typed subset was used in association tests. A further reported finding was that TCR beta sequences accurately predicted the HLA-A and HLA-B alleles for most subjects in the first cohort. Because counts were too low, roughly 18 rarely observed V segments, including chromosome 9 orphons, were left out of the earlier analysis of a few hundred of the donors.

There are 14 amino acids in the CDR3, from cysteine to phenylalanine inclusive. The entry retains the CDR3 DNA only, 42 bases that are in frame from base 1. CDR1 and CDR2 were assigned from the germline V gene as MNHNS and SASEGT. Trimming takes 10 bases from V and 8 bases from J, and the germline ends sit 20 bases apart. The specimen was PBMCs. The rearranged chain carries TRBV6-1 and TRBJ1-4; TRBD1 is a weak D gene call, 5 bases matching. The source of this sequence is a woman aged 55-70 years in good health and CMV-seronegative. The CDR3 is CATSLGGIGEKLFF. The sequenced DNA: TGTGCCACCTCTCTGGGGGGAATAGGGGAAAAACTGTTTTTT.